Below are 25 T cell receptor beta chains sequenced from a single sample in a study of T cells after yellow fever vaccination. MiXCR was run by TCRdb on the 5' RACE reads, yielding one entry per CDR3 protein. In the table there are around 260,000 distinct CDR3 sequences, around 5.3% of which are singletons. Sequenced here: CD4+ T cells sorted from PBMCs, sampled on the day of the yellow fever booster vaccination. Receptors originate from a man younger than 35 who received the YFV17D yellow fever vaccine.

V gene TRBV13 combines with J gene TRBJ2-7, with D possibly TRBD2 on 7 matching bases. The CDR3 covers 14 residues. V lost 6 bases and J lost 6, with 18 bases in between. The germline V gene has CDR1 PRHDT and CDR2 FYEKMQ (reference sequence). The CDR3 bases are TGTGCCAGCAGGCGGGGGAGAGAAGGGGGCGAGCAGTACTTC. Its translation: CASRRGREGGEQYF.

This clonotype was detected only a few times. The genes are TRBV23-1 and TRBJ2-5, with D perhaps TRBD1 or TRBD2 (5 bases each). TRBV23-1 is flagged as an ORF with uncertain function. This CDR3 is built from 15 residues. Deletions cut 2 bases from V and 1 base from J, with 11 bases between. Here the CDR3 DNA reads TGCGCCAGCAGTCAACGTTCCGGGACCCAAGAGACCCAGTACTTC. This translates into CASSQRSGTQETQYF.

This clonotype was counted ten times or more. This chain joins TRBV12-3 or TRBV12-4 and TRBJ2-5; TRBD2 matches 10 bases. V gave up 2 bases and J gave up 3 bases; unmatched junction bases: 0. This CDR3 spans 14 amino acids. The CDR3 protein is CASSLLAGEETQYF. In DNA, the CDR3 is TGTGCCAGCAGTTTACTAGCGGGGGAAGAGACCCAGTACTTC.

In this sample, this clonotype turned up a few times. Sequence at one end of the junction differs from germline and may be a read error. The rearrangement uses TRBV12-3 or TRBV12-4 and TRBJ1-2; D is unresolved. This CDR3 is 13 amino acids long. CDR3 residues: CASSFIGNSGYTF. In DNA, the CDR3 is TGTGCCAGCAGTTTTATCGGGAACTCTGGCTACACCTTC.

The rearrangement links TRBV2 to TRBJ1-4, with D perhaps matching TRBD1 (5 bases). CDR1 and CDR2 from the germline V gene are SNHLY and FYNNEI. The CDR3 has 14 residues. Trimming took off 7 bases at V and 4 bases at J, with 13 bases between the two ends. CDR3 in amino acids: CASTSGPHNEKLFF. The CDR3 DNA follows: TGTGCCAGCACCTCGGGGCCTCATAATGAAAAACTGTTTTTT.

The J gene is TRBJ2-6, the V gene TRBV7-2, with D hard to call. The CDR3 spans 13 residues. The V and J ends lost 7 bases and 2 bases respectively, with 6 bases between them. Germline V gene sequence: CDR1 SGHTA, CDR2 FQGNSA. The CDR3 spells CASNPAGANVLTF. The CDR3 region has the DNA TGTGCCAGCAACCCTGCTGGGGCCAACGTCCTGACTTTC.

This clonotype has a handful of counts. This chain connects TRBV12-3 or TRBV12-4 to TRBJ1-1, with D possibly being TRBD1 (6 bases). This CDR3 is built from 15 residues. The V end was cut by 5 bases, the J end by 3 bases, with 16 bases between. The CDR3 loop is CASSRGAGGYTEAFF. In DNA, the CDR3 is TGTGCCAGCAGTCGGGGGGCGGGTGGGTACACTGAAGCTTTCTTT.

This clonotype came up a few times. The chain is built from TRBV5-1 and TRBJ1-1; TRBD1 aligns across 7 bases. This CDR3 region has 15 residues. The junction had 6 bases not matched to a gene; V was cut back by 0 bases and J by 4 bases. Per germline, CDR1 SGHRS and CDR2 YFSETQ. The CDR3 protein is CASSLGQGIVTEAFF. The CDR3 DNA is TGCGCCAGCAGCTTGGGACAGGGAATTGTCACTGAAGCTTTCTTT.

This clonotype was seen ten or more times. The DNA for the CDR3 is TGCGCCAGCAGCCAAGAAGGTCTAGCGGTGGTTGAGCAGTTCTTC. Protein: CASSQEGLAVVEQFF. The chain carries TRBV4-1 and TRBJ2-1, with 7 bases lining up with TRBD2. Losses at the gene ends were 0 bases for V and 9 bases for J; bases not matched to a gene: 8. The CDR3 is 15 amino acids. Germline V lookup: CDR1 MGHRA, CDR2 YSYEKL.

This clonotype came up a few times. The CDR3 region has the DNA TGTGCTAGTGGTTTGGGTTCTGGACAGGCGAACACTGAAGCTTTCTTT. Translating gives CASGLGSGQANTEAFF. The chain uses TRBV12-5 and TRBJ1-1, with TRBD1 matching over 7 bases. The CDR3 has 16 residues. The V gene's germline CDR1 is LGHNT and CDR2 FRNRAP. V shed 1 base and J 1 base; nucleotides not matched to a gene: 6.

This clonotype showed up many times. The chain carries TRBV4-3 and TRBJ2-2; TRBD2 matches 11 bases. Trimming at V came to 4 bases and at J to 6 bases, leaving 7 bases not matched to a gene. The germline V gene has CDR1 LGHNA and CDR2 YSLEER. The CDR3 consists of 16 residues. The CDR3 protein is CASSRTSGGGPGELFF. For the CDR3, the DNA is TGCGCCAGCAGCCGTACTAGCGGGGGAGGTCCCGGGGAGCTGTTTTTT.

This clonotype showed up many times. V gene TRBV5-4 combines with J gene TRBJ2-3; 9 bases are shared with TRBD2. This CDR3 contains 17 residues. V lost 4 bases and J lost 4; bases outside the gene matches: 13. Per the germline V gene, CDR1 is SGHNT and CDR2 is YYREEE (reference sequence). CDR3 protein: CASSPGLRGGPADTQYF. CDR3 in DNA: TGTGCCAGCAGCCCGGGATTGCGGGGGGGCCCCGCAGATACGCAGTATTTT.

In this sample, this clonotype turned up a few times. The chain has TRBV9 and TRBJ2-2; the match to TRBD1 covers 12 bases. This CDR3 has 18 residues. Germline CDR1 and CDR2: SGDLS and YYNGEE. The V and J ends lost 3 bases and 3 bases, in that order; junction bases with no gene match: 9. CDR3: CASSARSGTGGDTGELFF. CDR3 bases: TGTGCCAGCAGCGCCCGATCCGGGACAGGGGGCGACACCGGGGAGCTGTTTTTT.

This clonotype occurred a few times. V usage is TRBV12-3 or TRBV12-4 and J usage is TRBJ1-3; 9 bases align to TRBD1. V trimming: 6 bases; J trimming: 4 bases; junction bases outside the gene matches: 19. The CDR3 has 19 amino acids. This CDR3 is CASSRGRQGVLSSGNTIYF. CDR3 coding DNA: TGTGCCAGCAGCCGAGGCCGACAGGGGGTTCTAAGTTCCGGAAACACCATATATTTT.

This clonotype appeared many times. The J gene is TRBJ2-7, the V gene TRBV3-1; D remains unclear. Germline V CDR1 and CDR2: LGHDT, YNNKEL (reference sequence). V lost 8 bases, J lost 3 bases, and 17 bases lay in between. The CDR3 loop spans 14 amino acids. CDR3 sequence reads: CASAPHDGVYEQYF. The CDR3 DNA reads TGTGCCAGCGCTCCTCATGATGGAGTCTACGAGCAGTACTTC.

This clonotype was picked up many times. The DNA of the CDR3 is TGCGCCAGCAGCTTGTTCTCGGCAGGGAGCAATTCACCCCTCCACTTT. It translates to CASSLFSAGSNSPLHF. The genes are TRBV5-1 and TRBJ1-6; maybe TRBD1 (5 bases). Trimming took 1 base from V and 7 from J, leaving 15 bases between them. CDR3 size: 16 residues. CDR1 and CDR2 (germline): SGHRS, YFSETQ.

This clonotype came up many times. V and J are TRBV5-1 and TRBJ2-3, with D tentatively TRBD2 (5 bases). The germline V gene has CDR1 SGHRS and CDR2 YFSETQ. The ends were cut back, 4 bases at V and 0 bases at J, with 15 bases in the middle. CDR3 length equals 16 residues. This chain's CDR3 is CASSPVSGTSTDTQYF. CDR3 coding DNA: TGCGCCAGCAGCCCGGTTTCGGGAACTAGCACAGATACGCAGTATTTT.

This clonotype occurred a few times. The CDR3 sequence: CASSQGVPPLHF. In DNA, the CDR3 is TGTGCCAGCAGCCAAGGGGTCCCACCCCTCCACTTT. V is TRBV3-1 and J is TRBJ1-6; D gene unclear. This CDR3 has 12 residues. CDR1 and CDR2 from the germline V gene are LGHDT and YNNKEL (reference sequence). Trimming removed 1 base at V and 11 bases at J, with 6 bases between.

The table lists this clonotype with many counts. The J gene is TRBJ2-6, the V gene TRBV20-1; no clear D gene. Per germline, CDR1 DFQATT and CDR2 SNEGSKA (reference sequence). The CDR3 has 12 amino acids. This CDR3 reads CVGSSGANVLTF. Here the CDR3 DNA reads TGCGTGGGAAGCTCTGGGGCCAACGTCCTGACTTTC.

CDR3 protein: CASTVGGTSQGTDTQYF. The CDR3 bases are TGTGCCAGCACAGTTGGTGGGACAAGCCAAGGGACAGATACGCAGTATTTT. V gene TRBV28 combines with J gene TRBJ2-3; possibly TRBD1 for D (6 bases). V shed 7 bases and J shed 3 bases, with 23 bases lying between them. Germline V gene data show CDR1 as MDHEN and CDR2 as SYDVKM. This CDR3 contains 17 residues.

This clonotype was observed a few times. V usage is TRBV2 and J usage is TRBJ1-6, with TRBD1 identical over 9 bases. V gave up 9 bases and J gave up 1 base; unmatched junction bases: 7. Germline CDR1 and CDR2: SNHLY and FYNNEI. There are 16 residues in the CDR3. CDR3 bases: TGTGCCAGAAGGGACAGGGAAGGGTCCTATAATTCACCCCTCCACTTT. This encodes CARRDREGSYNSPLHF. The variable domain in full, with the rest retrieved from reference TRBV2 and TRBJ1-6, is EPEVTQTPSHQVTQMGQEVILRCVPISNHLYFYWYRQILGQKVEFLVSFYNNEISEKSEIFDDQFSVERPDGSNFTLKIRSTKLEDSAMYFCARRDREGSYNSPLHFGNGTRLTVT.

This clonotype was found a few times. The J gene is TRBJ1-3, the V gene TRBV5-1; D unresolved. The length of the CDR3 is 14 residues. Trimming left V 4 bases short and J 0 bases short, with 8 bases between. Germline CDR1 SGHRS, CDR2 YFSETQ. This chain's CDR3 is CASSVGDSGNTIYF. Written as DNA, the CDR3 is TGCGCCAGCAGCGTAGGAGACTCTGGAAACACCATATATTTT.

This clonotype was seen more than once but under ten times. In nucleotides, the CDR3 is TGTGCCATCAGTGAGTCACCGGGGGGCTACACCTTC. Translating it yields CAISESPGGYTF. The rearrangement links TRBV10-3 to TRBJ1-2; D unresolved. V was clipped by 0 bases and J by 8 bases, with 7 bases between them. Per the germline V gene, CDR1 is ENHRY and CDR2 is SYGVKD. The CDR3 sequence is 12 residues long.

This clonotype has more than one count but fewer than ten. The chain carries TRBV6-2 or TRBV6-3 and TRBJ1-2, with D unclear. This CDR3 has 12 residues. Trimming left V 5 bases short and J 3 bases short, with 7 bases between. CDR1 MNHEY and CDR2 SVGEGT come from the germline V gene. The CDR3, as DNA: TGTGCCAGCAGTCGCCAGGACTATGGCTACACCTTC. Its protein product is CASSRQDYGYTF.

This rearrangement joins TRBV20-1 to TRBJ2-2; TRBD2 aligns across 8 bases. This CDR3 region has 15 residues. V lost 4 bases and J lost 1; bases outside the gene matches: 5. Per the germline V gene, CDR1 is DFQATT and CDR2 is SNEGSKA (reference sequence). The chain's CDR3 is CSATLAGKNTGELFF. The CDR3 nucleotides read TGCAGTGCTACTTTAGCGGGGAAGAACACCGGGGAGCTGTTTTTT.